Listed below are T cell receptor beta chains from one sample, sequenced in a study of T cells in Graves' hyperthyroidism and ophthalmopathy. TCRdb redid the calling of the multiplex PCR reads with MiXCR, one entry per CDR3 protein. The sample carries 750,000 to 950,000 distinct CDR3 sequences, roughly 40% recorded once. What was sequenced was blood. The receptor source for this set is a man aged 18 to 29 with Graves' hyperthyroidism. CDR3s include the opening cysteine and the closing phenylalanine or tryptophan. Each record gives: J gene, V gene, D gene, clone size, CDR3 protein, CDR3 DNA. The D gene is left open where the match is weak. Clone size appears in some rows only: once, few, many, or a class for an expanded clone.

>TRBJ2-7|TRBV2|TRBD1|few
CASSDLTGGDYEQYF
TGTGCCAGCAGTGACCTGACAGGGGGCGACTACGAGCAGTACTTC
>TRBJ2-7|TRBV5-6|NA|NA
CASSSRGTRIYEQYF
TGTGCCAGCAGCTCGAGAGGGACACGGATTTACGAGCAGTACTTC
>TRBJ1-1|TRBV7-9|NA|NA
CASSLAIWTEDSRPEAFF
TGTGCCAGCAGCTTAGCTATCTGGACGGAGGACTCTAGGCCTGAAGCTTTCTTT
>TRBJ2-7|TRBV15|TRBD2|many
CATAGGRGVYVDEQYF
TGTGCCACCGCGGGCGGGAGGGGAGTCTATGTGGACGAGCAGTACTTC
>TRBJ1-1|TRBV5-1|NA|few
CASSDRLGSMNTEAFF
TGCGCCAGCAGTGACAGATTGGGGTCCATGAACACTGAAGCTTTCTTT
>TRBJ2-7|TRBV10-3|NA|NA
CATKDSQYF
TGTGCCACGAAAGACAGCCAGTACTTC
>TRBJ2-7|TRBV7-9|TRBD1|NA
CASSAGQGTDEQYF
TGTGCCAGCAGCGCAGGACAGGGAACGGACGAGCAGTACTTC
>TRBJ2-5|TRBV20-1|NA|NA
CSASALGGAHQETQYF
TGCAGTGCTAGTGCCTTGGGGGGCGCCCACCAAGAGACCCAGTACTTC
>TRBJ1-2|TRBV29-1|NA|many
CSVEGGTNYGYTF
TGCAGCGTTGAAGGGGGTACTAACTATGGCTACACCTTC
>TRBJ1-6|TRBV7-2|NA|NA
CASSLWSGGQNSPLHF
TGTGCCAGCAGCTTATGGTCTGGCGGACAGAATTCACCCCTCCACTTT
>TRBJ2-7|TRBV14|NA|few
CASSQAASYEQYF
TGTGCCAGCAGCCAAGCGGCCTCCTACGAGCAGTACTTC
>TRBJ1-3|TRBV19|NA|NA
CASSVERGAGNTIYF
TGTGCCAGTAGTGTAGAACGAGGCGCTGGAAACACCATATATTTT
>TRBJ2-2|TRBV24-1|NA|many
CATSDRVDGELFF
TGTGCCACCAGTGACAGGGTTGACGGGGAGCTGTTTTTT
>TRBJ1-6|TRBV7-9|NA|many
CASSPDASPLHF
TGTGCCAGCAGCCCCGACGCCTCACCCCTCCACTTT
>TRBJ2-7|TRBV6-5|NA|NA
CASSLLGVDQDEQYF
TGTGCCAGCAGTTTATTAGGGGTGGATCAAGACGAGCAGTACTTC